This record looks at one T cell receptor (beta chain) sequence and its context. The sample originates from a study of blood T cell repertoires in COVID-19. The V end was cut by 6 bases, the J end by 6 bases, with 15 bases between. The CDR3 contains 14 residues. Germline V gene data show CDR1 as MDHEN and CDR2 as SYDVKM. Assay: immunoSEQ multiplex PCR; the TCRdb copy retains only in-frame clones and omits some. The sample contains roughly 120,000 clones, about nine tenths of which appear only once. The receptor's source is a human donor with active COVID-19. The donor label of this sample is uncertain. The chain carries TRBV28 and TRBJ1-5, with D tentatively TRBD1 (5 bases). The sequenced sample consisted of peripheral blood. The CDR3 coding sequence is TGTGCCAGCAGAGGGACGGGGGGAAGTCAGCCCCAGCATTTT. This codes for CASRGTGGSQPQHF. Using reference TRBV28 and TRBJ1-5 for the parts outside the CDR3, the full variable domain is DVKVTQSSRYLVKRTGEKVFLECVQDMDHENMFWYRQDPGLGLRLIYFSYDVKMKEKGDIPEGYSVSREKKERFSLILESASTNQTSMYLCASRGTGGSQPQHFGDGTRLSIL.